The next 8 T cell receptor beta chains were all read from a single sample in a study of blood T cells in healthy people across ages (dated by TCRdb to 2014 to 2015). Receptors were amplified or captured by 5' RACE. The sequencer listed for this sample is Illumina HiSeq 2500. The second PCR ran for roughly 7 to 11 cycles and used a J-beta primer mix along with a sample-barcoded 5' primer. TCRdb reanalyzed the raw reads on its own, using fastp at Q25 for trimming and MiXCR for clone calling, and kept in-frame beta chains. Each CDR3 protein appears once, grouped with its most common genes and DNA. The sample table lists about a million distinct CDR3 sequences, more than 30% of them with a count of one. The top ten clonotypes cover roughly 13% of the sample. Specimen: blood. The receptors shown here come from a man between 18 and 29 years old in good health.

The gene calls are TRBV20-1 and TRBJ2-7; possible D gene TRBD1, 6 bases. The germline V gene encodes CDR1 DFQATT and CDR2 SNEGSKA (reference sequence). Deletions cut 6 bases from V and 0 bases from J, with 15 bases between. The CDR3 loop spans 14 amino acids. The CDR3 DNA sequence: TGCAGTGCGTGGACCCGGGACACCTCCTACGAGCAGTACTTC. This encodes CSAWTRDTSYEQYF.

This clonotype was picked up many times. The CDR3 protein is CASSFNPSGGWGYTF. As DNA, the CDR3 is TGCGCCAGCAGCTTCAACCCTTCAGGGGGTTGGGGCTACACCTTC. The V call is TRBV5-1, the J call TRBJ1-2; 7 nucleotides align to TRBD1. The CDR3 length is 15 residues. The germline V gene has CDR1 SGHRS and CDR2 YFSETQ. Germline trimming cut 2 bases from V and 8 bases from J; bases unmatched to any gene: 12.

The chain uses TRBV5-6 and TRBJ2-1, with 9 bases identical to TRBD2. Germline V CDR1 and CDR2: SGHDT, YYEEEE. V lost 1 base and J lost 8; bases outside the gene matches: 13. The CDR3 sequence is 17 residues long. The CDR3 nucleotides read TGTGCCAGCAGCTTGTTAATCCGGCGGGGGGGCCAGGATGAGCAGTTCTTC. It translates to CASSLLIRRGGQDEQFF.

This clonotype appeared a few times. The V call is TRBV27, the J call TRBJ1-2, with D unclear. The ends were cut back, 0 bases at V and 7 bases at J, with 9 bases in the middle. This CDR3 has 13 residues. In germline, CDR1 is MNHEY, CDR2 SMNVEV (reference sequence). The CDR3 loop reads CASSLSARFGYTF. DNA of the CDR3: TGTGCCAGCAGTTTATCGGCCAGGTTTGGCTACACCTTC.

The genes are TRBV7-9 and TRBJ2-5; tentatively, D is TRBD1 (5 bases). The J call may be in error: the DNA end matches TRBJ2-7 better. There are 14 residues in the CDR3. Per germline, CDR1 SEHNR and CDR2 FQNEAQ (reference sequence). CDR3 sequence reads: CASSLRAGPYEQYF. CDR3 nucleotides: TGTGCCAGCAGCCTTCGGGCAGGGCCCTACGAGCAGTACTTC.

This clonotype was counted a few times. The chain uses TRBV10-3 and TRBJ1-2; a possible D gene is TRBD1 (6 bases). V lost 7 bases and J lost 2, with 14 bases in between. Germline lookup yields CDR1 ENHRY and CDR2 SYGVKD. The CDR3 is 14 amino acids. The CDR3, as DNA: TGTGCCATCACTGCGACAGGAGAGAACTATGGCTACACCTTC. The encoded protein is CAITATGENYGYTF.

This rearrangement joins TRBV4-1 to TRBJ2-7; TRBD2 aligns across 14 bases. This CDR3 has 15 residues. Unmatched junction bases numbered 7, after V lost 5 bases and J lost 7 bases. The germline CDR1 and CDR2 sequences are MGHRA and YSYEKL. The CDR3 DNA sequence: TGCGCCAGCAGCTGGACTAGCGGGGGGAACAATGAGCAGTACTTC. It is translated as CASSWTSGGNNEQYF.

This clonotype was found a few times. The CDR3 loop is CASSQVFRGQLGTEAFF. The DNA for the CDR3 is TGCGCCAGCAGCCAAGTTTTCAGAGGTCAACTAGGCACTGAAGCTTTCTTT. The V and J genes are TRBV4-3 and TRBJ1-1; unclear D gene. Per the germline V gene, CDR1 is LGHNA and CDR2 is YSLEER. V was shortened by 1 base and J by 4 bases, with 19 bases between the two germline ends. This CDR3 has 17 amino acids.